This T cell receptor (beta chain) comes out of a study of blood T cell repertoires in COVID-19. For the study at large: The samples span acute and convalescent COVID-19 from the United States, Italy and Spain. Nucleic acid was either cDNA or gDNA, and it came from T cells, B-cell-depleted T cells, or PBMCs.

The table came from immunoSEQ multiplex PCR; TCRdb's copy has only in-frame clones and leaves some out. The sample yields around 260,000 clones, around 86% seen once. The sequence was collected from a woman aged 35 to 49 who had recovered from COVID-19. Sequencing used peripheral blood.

CDR3 sequence (DNA): TGTGCCAGCAGCTTTGCCGGGGGATGGGATGGCTACACCTTC. Encoded protein: CASSFAGGWDGYTF. The chain recombines TRBV11-2 with TRBJ1-2, with D maybe TRBD1 (5 bases). CDR3 length equals 14 residues. Trimming took 3 bases from V and 6 from J, leaving 14 bases between them. Per the germline V gene, CDR1 is SGHAT and CDR2 is FQNNGV.